This T cell receptor beta chain derives from a study of blood T cell repertoires in COVID-19. Study processing details: Scientists estimated how many nucleated cells there were by amplifying reference gene primers. Only in-frame clones appear in the TCRdb table, and some are missing; sequencing was by immunoSEQ multiplex PCR. From that table come the V and J calls and clone size; the DNA was used to work out D and trimming. The repertoire holds 250,000 to 350,000 clones, with 70% to 90% as singletons. The length of the CDR3 is 14 residues. Trimming at V came to 7 bases and at J to 5 bases, leaving 7 bases not matched to a gene. The germline V gene encodes CDR1 SNHLY and CDR2 FYNNEI.

The source material was PBMCs or T cells enriched from blood (not recorded which). The chain carries TRBV2 and TRBJ2-2; 7 bases align to TRBD1. The clonotype comes from a woman aged 30 to 39 who had recovered from COVID-19. CDR3 loop: CASNGGRGTGELFF. For the CDR3, the DNA is TGTGCCAGCAATGGGGGCAGGGGGACCGGGGAGCTGTTTTTT.